The 28 T cell receptor beta chains below come from one sample, sequenced in a study of blood T cell repertoires in COVID-19. Measured with immunoSEQ multiplex PCR; TCRdb has only the in-frame clones, and not every one. The sample includes 180,000 or so clones, 80% to 90% seen only once; the top ten take more than 2.5%. Sequenced material: peripheral blood. The receptors originated from a man in his sixties with acute or convalescent COVID-19.

The V call is TRBV7-9, the J call TRBJ2-7, with TRBD1 identical over 8 bases. CDR1 SEHNR and CDR2 FQNEAQ come from the germline V gene (reference sequence). V shed 1 base, J shed 2 bases, and the junction held 4 bases outside the gene matches. The CDR3 contains 15 residues. CDR3 protein: CASSLGDRPTYEQYF. DNA of the CDR3: TGTGCCAGCAGCTTAGGGGACAGGCCAACCTACGAGCAGTACTTC.

The V call is TRBV28, the J call TRBJ2-1; 9 nucleotides match TRBD2. The CDR3 has 13 amino acids. CDR1 is MDHEN and CDR2 is SYDVKM in the germline V gene. Trimming at V came to 8 bases and at J to 3 bases, leaving 2 bases not matched to a gene. CDR3 sequence reads: CASRTSDYNEQFF. DNA for the CDR3: TGTGCCAGCCGGACTAGCGACTACAATGAGCAGTTCTTC.

V and J are TRBV24-1 and TRBJ2-3; D possibly corresponds to TRBD1 (7 bases). This CDR3 contains 13 residues. The germline CDR1 and CDR2 sequences are KGHDR and SFDVKD. V was shortened by 11 bases and J by 7 bases, with 18 bases between the two germline ends. The CDR3 loop reads CAIRRGRGNTQYF. For the CDR3, the DNA is TGTGCCATCAGGAGGGGGCGCGGGAATACGCAGTATTTT.

The chain joins TRBV3-1 (or the pseudogene TRBV3-2) to TRBJ1-4, with D uncertain. The CDR3 length is 17 residues. Per the germline V gene, CDR1 is LGHDT and CDR2 is YNNKEL (reference sequence). Deletions cut 0 bases from V and 8 bases from J, with 19 bases between. As DNA, the CDR3 is TGTGCCAGCAGCCAAGATATCCCCGGGATAGATTTGGAAAAACTGTTTTTT. Protein: CASSQDIPGIDLEKLFF.

The chain employs TRBV7-2 and TRBJ1-6; 8 bases are a match to TRBD1. The germline V gene encodes CDR1 SGHTA and CDR2 FQGNSA. The ends lost 5 bases at V and 10 bases at J; junction bases unmatched: 10. The CDR3 runs to 15 residues. DNA of the CDR3: TGTGCCAGCAGCCTTTACTCAGGGGGCCAATCACCCCTCCACTTT. It encodes CASSLYSGGQSPLHF.

This clone has just one count. The chain employs TRBV27 and TRBJ1-4; D is perhaps TRBD1 (5 bases). Trimming left V 4 bases short and J 8 bases short, with 14 bases between. The CDR3 length is 14 residues. Per germline, CDR1 MNHEY and CDR2 SMNVEV (reference sequence). CDR3 amino acids: CASSSAGRDEKLFF. CDR3 sequence (DNA): TGTGCCAGCAGTTCAGCGGGCAGGGACGAAAAACTGTTTTTT.

The chain joins TRBV6-2 or TRBV6-3 to TRBJ2-7; D uncertain. This CDR3 contains 14 residues. V was pared by 2 bases and J by 5 bases, with 13 bases between. Germline V lookup: CDR1 MNHEY, CDR2 SVGEGT. The CDR3 coding sequence is TGTGCCAGCAGTTACCCGGATCATAGCAACGAGCAGTACTTC. Translation: CASSYPDHSNEQYF.

J is TRBJ1-6 and V is TRBV18, with 8 bases aligning to TRBD1. Germline CDR1 reads KGHSH; CDR2 reads LQKENI. The length of the CDR3 is 15 residues. V was clipped by 5 bases and J by 6 bases; unmatched bases: 6. The DNA of the CDR3 is TGTGCCAGCTCAATCTCTGGACAGGGTAATTCACCCCTCCACTTT. Protein: CASSISGQGNSPLHF.

The chain joins TRBV7-2 to TRBJ2-7; D is perhaps TRBD2 (5 bases). Between the trimmed V and J ends, which lost 5 bases and 2 bases, there was a span of 19 bases. The CDR3 spans 16 residues. Germline values: CDR1 SGHTA, CDR2 FQGNSA. As DNA, the CDR3 is TGTGCCAGCAGCCTCGATCCGTCTAGCAGCGCCTACGAGCAGTACTTC. Its translation is CASSLDPSSSAYEQYF.

Only a few counts were recorded for this clone. The gene calls are TRBV7-9 and TRBJ2-7; 8 bases match TRBD1. The junction had 4 bases not matched to a gene; V was cut back by 5 bases and J by 7 bases. This CDR3 is built from 12 residues. The germline V gene has CDR1 SEHNR and CDR2 FQNEAQ (reference sequence). The CDR3 region has the DNA TGTGCCAGCAGCGACAGGGGTGGGGAGCAGTACTTC. It specifies CASSDRGGEQYF.

The chain couples TRBV6-2 or TRBV6-3 to TRBJ2-7, with a tentative D call TRBD2 (6 bases). The germline V gene has CDR1 MNHEY and CDR2 SVGEGT. Trimming took off 2 bases at V and 3 bases at J, with 11 bases between the two ends. The CDR3 totals 14 residues. The CDR3 DNA sequence: TGTGCCAGCAGTTACGGCGGGAAACGCTACGAGCAGTACTTC. This gives the protein CASSYGGKRYEQYF.

The genes are TRBV21-1 and TRBJ2-4; the table calls TRBD1, which could not be checked here. TRBV21-1 is described as a pseudogene. CDR3 size: 15 residues. In DNA form, the CDR3 reads TGTGCCAGCAGCACCGTTCACAGGGGAACAAACATTCAGTACTTC. It is translated as CASSTVHRGTNIQYF.

The chain uses TRBV5-4 and TRBJ2-2; the match to TRBD1 covers 7 bases. Germline values: CDR1 SGHNT, CDR2 YYREEE (reference sequence). This CDR3 is 16 amino acids long. V lost 4 bases to trimming and J lost 6 bases; unmatched junction nucleotides: 12. Written as DNA, the CDR3 is TGTGCCAGCAGCGAACCGGGACAGAGGACAGCCGGGGAGCTGTTTTTT. This codes for CASSEPGQRTAGELFF.

V usage is TRBV19 and J usage is TRBJ2-2; 8 bases agree with TRBD1. This CDR3 comprises 16 residues. The V and J ends lost 4 bases and 3 bases, in that order; junction bases with no gene match: 7. The germline V gene has CDR1 LNHDA and CDR2 SQIVND (reference sequence). Here the CDR3 DNA reads TGTGCCAGTAGTAACAGGGGGGAGGTTTACACCGGGGAGCTGTTTTTT. Encoded protein: CASSNRGEVYTGELFF.

This chain connects TRBV4-1 to TRBJ1-2, with a weak D call TRBD1 (6 bases). The V and J ends lost 0 bases and 7 bases respectively, with 12 bases between them. The V gene's germline CDR1 is MGHRA and CDR2 YSYEKL. The CDR3 spans 14 residues. Here the CDR3 DNA reads TGCGCCAGCAGCCAAGATAACAGGGTGTCTGGCTACACCTTC. Translated: CASSQDNRVSGYTF.

The CDR3 sequence is CASSYQGALPDTQYF. Here the CDR3 DNA reads TGTGCCAGCAGCTACCAGGGGGCGCTCCCAGATACGCAGTATTTT. The chain couples TRBV7-3 to TRBJ2-3, with 8 bases aligning to TRBD1. This CDR3 is built from 15 residues. V shed 4 bases, J shed 4 bases, and the junction held 7 bases outside the gene matches. The germline V gene encodes CDR1 SGHTA and CDR2 FQGTGA.

The J gene is TRBJ2-2, the V gene TRBV19, with 7 bases identical to TRBD2. This CDR3 has 15 amino acids. CDR1 and CDR2 (germline): LNHDA, SQIVND (reference sequence). The trim removed 9 bases at V and 6 bases at J, leaving 13 bases unmatched. The CDR3 is CASKPWGGLAGELFF. The CDR3 coding sequence is TGTGCCAGCAAACCTTGGGGAGGACTAGCCGGGGAGCTGTTTTTT.

The chain joins TRBV7-3 to TRBJ2-1; maybe TRBD1 (5 bases). The ends were cut back, 1 base at V and 7 bases at J, with 11 bases in the middle. CDR1 is SGHTA, CDR2 FQGTGA, per germline. CDR3 length equals 14 residues. CDR3 amino acids: CASSLNVGANEQFF. Here the CDR3 DNA reads TGTGCCAGCAGCTTAAACGTTGGGGCAAATGAGCAGTTCTTC.

This chain uses TRBV6-2 or TRBV6-3 with TRBJ2-3; 7 bases are a match to TRBD1. The CDR3 spans 18 residues. Germline V CDR1 and CDR2: MNHEY, SVGEGT. V was pared by 6 bases and J by 0 bases, with 15 bases of the junction left unmatched. The CDR3 nucleotides read TGTGCCAGCAGCAGCCCGGGACAGACTTTTTCTAGCACAGATACGCAGTATTTT. This sequence encodes CASSSPGQTFSSTDTQYF.

This clone was seen once. The chain joins TRBV15 to TRBJ1-3; D might be TRBD1 (5 bases). This CDR3 spans 19 amino acids. V was shortened by 4 bases and J by 0 bases, with 22 bases between the two germline ends. Germline V lookup: CDR1 LNHNV, CDR2 YYDKDF (reference sequence). The CDR3: CATSTHRGVLGRSGNTIYF. The CDR3 bases are TGTGCCACCAGCACCCACCGGGGGGTGCTGGGGCGCTCTGGAAACACCATATATTTT.

The chain links TRBV12-3 or TRBV12-4 to TRBJ1-1; D remains ambiguous. This CDR3 has 12 amino acids. The ends were cut back, 3 bases at V and 6 bases at J, with 8 bases in the middle. The CDR3 nucleotides read TGTGCCAGCAGTTTGACACTCGCTGAAGCTTTCTTT. It specifies CASSLTLAEAFF.

This chain joins TRBV7-2 and TRBJ1-2; D ambiguous. This CDR3 is built from 14 residues. CDR1 and CDR2 from the germline V gene are SGHTA and FQGNSA. V was cut by 1 base and J by 4 bases, with 10 bases left in between. This CDR3 is CASSLGEGAYGYTF. CDR3 DNA sequence: TGTGCCAGCAGCTTAGGAGAGGGTGCCTATGGCTACACCTTC.

The chain is built from TRBV2 and TRBJ2-1; TRBD2 matches at 10 bases. The CDR3 consists of 14 residues. Per germline, CDR1 SNHLY and CDR2 FYNNEI. The J segment lost 9 bases and the V segment lost 7 bases, leaving 9 bases of the junction unmatched. CDR3 coding DNA: TGTGCCAGCAATCCAGCGGGAGGGGCGGTTGAGCAGTTCTTC. The encoded protein is CASNPAGGAVEQFF.

This chain uses TRBV3-1 (or the pseudogene TRBV3-2) with TRBJ1-1, with D uncertain. V was pared by 1 base and J by 0 bases, with 12 bases between. From germline, CDR1 is LGHDT and CDR2 YNNKEL (reference sequence). The CDR3 contains 16 residues. DNA of the CDR3: TGTGCCAGCAGCCAAGTAGCAGGACTCTTGAACACTGAAGCTTTCTTT. Encoded protein: CASSQVAGLLNTEAFF.

The rearrangement links TRBV2 to TRBJ2-5; maybe TRBD2 (5 bases). Germline loops: CDR1 SNHLY, CDR2 FYNNEI. This CDR3 is 13 amino acids long. Trimming pared 4 bases from V and 8 bases from J, leaving 14 bases between. The CDR3 region is CASSAEDGITQYF. The CDR3 DNA reads as TGTGCCAGCAGTGCGGAGGACGGCATTACCCAGTACTTC.

This rearrangement joins TRBV4-2 to TRBJ2-1; 9 bases are shared with TRBD2. The V gene end was trimmed by 1 base and the J gene end by 5 bases; junction bases not matched to a gene: 3. CDR3 length equals 15 residues. In germline, CDR1 is LGHNA, CDR2 YNFKEQ. The CDR3 nucleotides read TGTGCCAGCAGCCAAGTTAGCGGGAGAAACAATGAGCAGTTCTTC. Translated: CASSQVSGRNNEQFF.

This chain connects TRBV29-1 to TRBJ2-5, with 10 bases identical to TRBD2. This CDR3 is 15 amino acids long. V dropped 5 bases and J dropped 0; count of bases not matched to a gene: 6. The germline CDR1 and CDR2 sequences are SQVTM and ANQGSEA. The CDR3 sequence is CSVYGLAENQETQYF. The CDR3, as DNA: TGCAGCGTTTACGGACTAGCGGAAAACCAAGAGACCCAGTACTTC. Based on the CDR3 plus reference TRBV29-1 and TRBJ2-5, the full variable domain is SAVISQKPSRDICQRGTSLTIQCQVDSQVTMMFWYRQQPGQSLTLIATANQGSEATYESGFVIDKFPISRPNLTFSTLTVSNMSPEDSSIYLCSVYGLAENQETQYFGPGTRLLVL.

The rearrangement joins TRBV2 to TRBJ2-7; 7 positions match TRBD1. The CDR3 has 14 amino acids. Losses at the gene ends were 9 bases for V and 4 bases for J; bases not matched to a gene: 12. The germline CDR1 and CDR2 sequences are SNHLY and FYNNEI. The CDR3 DNA follows: TGTGCCAGGAACCACCCGGACAGGAGATACGAGCAGTACTTC. It specifies CARNHPDRRYEQYF.